These 3 T cell receptor beta chains share one sample of origin, sequenced in a study of blood T cell repertoires in COVID-19. TCRdb's copy holds only in-frame clones and misses some; the assay was immunoSEQ multiplex PCR. The table has about 300,000 clones, about nine tenths seen once. The specimen was peripheral blood. Receptors originate from a woman in her twenties or thirties who had recovered from COVID-19.

This sequence joins TRBV28 and TRBJ2-1; D might be TRBD1 (6 bases). V was shortened by 2 bases and J by 0 bases, with 14 bases between the two germline ends. The germline V gene encodes CDR1 MDHEN and CDR2 SYDVKM. CDR3 length: 17 amino acids. This CDR3 reads CASSLSRGRHSYNEQFF. CDR3 coding DNA: TGTGCCAGCAGTTTAAGCAGGGGTCGTCACTCCTACAATGAGCAGTTCTTC.

J is TRBJ2-2 and V is TRBV29-1, with 8 bases identical to TRBD1. The germline CDR1 and CDR2 sequences are SQVTM and ANQGSEA. Trimming cost V 8 bases and J 6 bases; bases outside gene matches: 5. The CDR3 runs to 12 residues. For the CDR3, the DNA is TGCAGCATAGGACAGGGCCCCGGGGAGCTGTTTTTT. This encodes CSIGQGPGELFF.

This clone appeared once. A much larger clone is a single base away; this may be a read error. This rearrangement joins TRBV7-7 to TRBJ1-1, with 7 bases fitting TRBD1. Germline lookup yields CDR1 SSHAT and CDR2 FNYEAQ (reference sequence). Trimming at V came to 6 bases and at J to 1 base, leaving 2 bases not matched to a gene. The CDR3 runs 13 residues. This chain's CDR3 is CASSPGGNTEAFF. In DNA, the CDR3 is TGTGCCAGCAGTCCAGGGGGGAACACTGAAGCTTTCTTT.